The rows below give T cell receptor beta chains drawn from one sample of a study of T-cell memory formation after mild COVID-19. MiXCR, applied by TCRdb to the 5' RACE reads, yields one record per CDR3 protein. The data show roughly 160,000 distinct CDR3 sequences, 13% seen once. The sample consisted of PBMCs or a T cell subset sorted from them (not recorded which). The receptors derive from a man aged 18 to 35 who had mild COVID-19 (a few samples of this study predate the infection). Cell type and time point are not known. Both conserved end residues are part of each CDR3. Fields, in order: V gene, D gene, clone size, J gene, CDR3 DNA, CDR3 protein. D genes are given only for firm matches. Part of the rows lack a size; the others show once, few, many or a class for expanded clones.

>TRBV18|-|few|TRBJ1-2
TGTGCCAGCTCACCGGACTTTTCGGCGTACACCTTC
CASSPDFSAYTF
>TRBV20-1|TRBD2|few|TRBJ2-1
TGCAGTGCTAGCATGACTAGCGGGGGCAATGAGCAGTTCTTC
CSASMTSGGNEQFF
>TRBV4-3|-|-|TRBJ2-3
TGCGCCAGCAGCCAATCCACTCCCGAGACCCCGGCAGATACGCAGTATTTT
CASSQSTPETPADTQYF
>TRBV10-3|-|-|TRBJ1-2
TGTGCCATCAGTGGAGGGAAAGGGCCCTTCTATGGCTACACCTTC
CAISGGKGPFYGYTF
>TRBV7-3|TRBD2|-|TRBJ2-2
TGTGCCAGCAGCTTATCCGGGACTAGCGGGGGGGCAGGGCCCGGGGAGCTGTTTTTT
CASSLSGTSGGAGPGELFF
>TRBV7-2|TRBD1|-|TRBJ1-5
TGTGCCAGCAGCGGGACAGCGGCGGGCAATCAGCCCCAGCATTTT
CASSGTAAGNQPQHF
>TRBV7-2|-|-|TRBJ2-3
TGTGCCAGCAGCACGCGACAGTTCACCGGAGATACGCAGTATTTT
CASSTRQFTGDTQYF
>TRBV7-3|-|many|TRBJ2-2
TGTGCCAGCCGTGAGACCAATACCGGGGAGCTGTTTTTT
CASRETNTGELFF
>TRBV7-2|-|few|TRBJ1-2
TGTGCCAGCAGCTTCGATAGGCAGGACCGCGGCTACACCTTC
CASSFDRQDRGYTF
>TRBV5-1|-|-|TRBJ1-2
TGCGCCAGCAGCTTGGTACAGCGTCATGGCTACACCTTC
CASSLVQRHGYTF
>TRBV20-1|-|-|TRBJ1-1
TGCAGTCCCCAAGGGCAGGGCGGCGCTGAAGCTTTCTTT
CSPQGQGGAEAFF
>TRBV4-2|-|-|TRBJ1-2
TGTGCCAGCAGCCAAGATAGTAACACCAACTATGGCTACACCTTC
CASSQDSNTNYGYTF
>TRBV7-9|-|-|TRBJ2-2
TGTGCCAGCAGCTTAGGAGGGTTCTCCGGGGAGCTGTTTTTT
CASSLGGFSGELFF
>TRBV5-1|TRBD2|-|TRBJ2-2
TGCGCCAGCGGCCACAGCCGGGGGGGAAACGGGGAGCTGTTTTTT
CASGHSRGGNGELFF
>TRBV5-1|TRBD1|-|TRBJ2-5
TGCGCCAGCAGCTCGACAGGGCAACTCGGAGAGACCCAGTACTTC
CASSSTGQLGETQYF
>TRBV7-2|-|-|TRBJ1-2
TGTGCCAGCAGACCCCCCCTGGTCGATCTCGGCGGGGGCTACACCTTC
CASRPPLVDLGGGYTF
>TRBV20-1|-|few|TRBJ1-1
TGCAGTGCTATGGTGGCCATGAACACTGAAGCTTTCTTT
CSAMVAMNTEAFF
>TRBV2|TRBD1|few|TRBJ1-5
TGTGCCAGCAGTGACCCAGGGGGAGGTCAGCCCCAGCATTTT
CASSDPGGGQPQHF
>TRBV7-9|-|-|TRBJ1-5
TGTGCCAGCAGCTTAGGGCAGCGTAATCAGCCCCAGCATTTT
CASSLGQRNQPQHF
>TRBV5-1|-|-|TRBJ1-3
TGCGCCAGCAGCTTGGACCCTGGAAACACCATATATTTT
CASSLDPGNTIYF
>TRBV5-1|-|once|TRBJ2-1
TGCGCCAGCAGCCCGGACTTCAACTCCTACAATGAGCAGTTCTTC
CASSPDFNSYNEQFF
>TRBV10-2|-|few|TRBJ1-1
TGCGCCAGCAGTGAAGGGCGACGGGAGACTGAAGCTTTCTTT
CASSEGRRETEAFF
>TRBV29-1|-|-|TRBJ1-5
TGCAGCGTTATGGGTGAGAATCAGCCCCAGCATTTT
CSVMGENQPQHF
>TRBV7-3|-|-|TRBJ2-3
TGTGCCAGCAGCGAGAGTAAGCGGGCGGGCACAGATACGCAGTATTTT
CASSESKRAGTDTQYF
>TRBV5-5|TRBD1|-|TRBJ1-2
TGTGCCAGCAGCCCGACAGGGCTAAATGGCTACACCTTC
CASSPTGLNGYTF
>TRBV7-9|-|few|TRBJ2-3
TGTGCCAGCAGCTTACAGTGGAGAGATACGCAGTATTTT
CASSLQWRDTQYF
>TRBV7-9|-|-|TRBJ1-2
TGTGCCAGCAGCGCGCAGCTTCTTAACTATGGCTACACCTTC
CASSAQLLNYGYTF
>TRBV19|-|few|TRBJ2-5
TGTGCCAGTAGTTGGCAGGCGTTCCAAGAGACCCAGTACTTC
CASSWQAFQETQYF